This T cell receptor (beta chain) derives from a study of blood T cell repertoires in COVID-19. In the study overall: There were acute and convalescent COVID-19 samples, and they came from the United States, Italy and Spain.

The CDR3 extends over 15 amino acids. CDR1 ENHRY and CDR2 SYGVKD come from the germline V gene. Trimming pared 4 bases from V and 2 bases from J, leaving 14 bases between. Clones were read by immunoSEQ multiplex PCR, and TCRdb kept only the in-frame ones, dropping some. The sample lists 170,000 or so clones, around 87% occurring once. The sequenced sample consisted of peripheral blood. V and J are TRBV10-3 and TRBJ2-5, with D possibly TRBD2 on 5 matching bases. This TCR came from a man aged 55 to 69 with COVID-19, enrolled during active disease. In DNA form, the CDR3 reads TGTGCCATCAGTGCGGGGTCTCCAAGACAAGAGACCCAGTACTTC. Encoded protein: CAISAGSPRQETQYF.